This T cell receptor (beta chain) came from a study of blood T cell repertoires in COVID-19. As for the study in general: The United States, Italy and Spain were the sources of the acute and convalescent COVID-19 samples. T cells, B-cell-depleted T cells, or PBMCs provided the cDNA or gDNA that served as material.

The V gene lost 6 bases and the J gene lost 0 bases, with 21 bases spanning the gap. The CDR3 has 19 amino acids. CDR1 is ENHRY, CDR2 SYGVKD, per germline. TCRdb's table, derived via immunoSEQ multiplex PCR, lists solely in-frame clones and lacks some. The sample comprises fewer than 110,000 clones, 80% to 95% of which are singletons, and approximately 5.4% rests with the top ten. V and J are TRBV10-3 and TRBJ2-6, with D maybe TRBD2 (7 bases). This clonotype was sampled from a man aged 45-65 years with active COVID-19. Sequenced sample: peripheral blood. Here the CDR3 reads CAIRDVTGGQSSGANVLTF. DNA of the CDR3: TGTGCCATCAGAGATGTGACGGGGGGCCAAAGCTCTGGGGCCAACGTCCTGACTTTC.